Below, 9 T cell receptor beta chains from the same sample are listed, as sequenced in a study of cytomegalovirus exposure and HLA in healthy donors. Use of 60 Vbeta and 13 Jbeta primers characterized the PCR. The assay was immunoSEQ multiplex PCR, and TCRdb's table has in-frame clones only and misses some. The table has fewer than 85,000 clones, under 80% seen once. Sequencing was performed on PBMCs. All receptors come from a man aged 55 to 69 in good health and CMV-seropositive.

The V and J genes are TRBV14 and TRBJ2-3, with 7 nucleotides matching TRBD1. The CDR3 runs 15 residues. The germline gives CDR1 SGHDN, CDR2 FVKESK. The V and J ends lost 3 bases and 6 bases, in that order; junction bases with no gene match: 9. This chain's CDR3 is CASSHRGQTGDTQYF. The CDR3 DNA is TGTGCCAGCAGCCATAGGGGACAGACGGGGGATACGCAGTATTTT. Combining the CDR3 with reference TRBV14 and TRBJ2-3 gives the whole variable domain EAGVTQFPSHSVIEKGQTVTLRCDPISGHDNLYWYRRVMGKEIKFLLHFVKESKQDESGMPNNRFLAERTGGTYSTLKVQPAELEDSGVYFCASSHRGQTGDTQYFGPGTRLTVL.

This sequence joins TRBV15 and TRBJ1-5; perhaps TRBD1 as D (5 bases). Deletions cut 0 bases from V and 6 bases from J, with 18 bases between. The CDR3 runs 17 residues. CDR1 is LNHNV and CDR2 is YYDKDF in the germline V gene (reference sequence). CDR3: CATSRDRGPGGVQPQHF. The DNA of the CDR3 is TGTGCCACCAGCAGAGATCGGGGACCCGGGGGGGTTCAGCCCCAGCATTTT.

The J gene is TRBJ1-5, the V gene TRBV7-6, with D unclear. The length of the CDR3 is 13 residues. Trimming removed 4 bases from V and 5 bases from J, with 9 bases in between. From germline, CDR1 is SGHVS and CDR2 FNYEAQ. CDR3 nucleotide sequence: TGTGCCAGCAGCTCAGGCCCCTATCAGCCCCAGCATTTT. Translation: CASSSGPYQPQHF.

The V and J genes are TRBV6-6 and TRBJ1-3; D possibly corresponds to TRBD1 (5 bases). The CDR3 has 15 amino acids. CDR1 is MNHNY and CDR2 is SVGAGI in the germline V gene (reference sequence). Trimming cost V 6 bases and J 4 bases, with 16 bases left between them. DNA of the CDR3: TGTGCCAGCAGCCCGCTGGCAGGGAACGGAAACACCATATATTTT. As protein: CASSPLAGNGNTIYF.

In this sample, this clone turned up a few times. CDR3 protein: CASSQGGTAVDYTF. In nucleotides, the CDR3 is TGTGCCAGCAGCCAAGGGGGGACAGCCGTCGACTACACCTTC. The chain is built from TRBV4-2 and TRBJ1-2; 7 bases line up with TRBD1. The length of the CDR3 is 14 residues. The junction had 9 bases not matched to a gene; V was cut back by 1 base and J by 10 bases. CDR1 and CDR2 from the germline V gene are LGHNA and YNFKEQ.

This rearrangement joins TRBV30 to TRBJ1-4; 7 bases map to TRBD1. In germline, CDR1 is GTSNPN, CDR2 SVGIG (reference sequence). After removal of 1 base from V and 7 bases from J, the junction contained 6 bases not matched to a gene. The CDR3 consists of 14 residues. The CDR3 here is CAWSGGQEGEKLFF. In nucleotides, the CDR3 is TGTGCCTGGAGTGGAGGACAGGAGGGTGAAAAACTGTTTTTT. Full variable domain (outside the CDR3, taken from reference TRBV30 and TRBJ1-4): SQTIHQWPATLVQPVGSPLSLECTVEGTSNPNLYWYRQAAGRGLQLLFYSVGIGQISSEVPQNLSASRPQDRQFILSSKKLLLSDSGFYLCAWSGGQEGEKLFFGSGTQLSVL.

The rearrangement joins TRBV2 to TRBJ1-4; 9 nucleotides line up with TRBD1. Germline CDR1 SNHLY, CDR2 FYNNEI. This CDR3 has 18 residues. The J segment lost 8 bases and the V segment lost 2 bases, leaving 15 bases of the junction unmatched. This CDR3 is CASSERPSGTGFREKLFF. The CDR3 bases are TGTGCCAGCAGTGAACGGCCCAGCGGGACAGGGTTTCGGGAAAAACTGTTTTTT.

The chain uses TRBV19 and TRBJ1-4, with 7 bases identical to TRBD1. The junction had 3 bases not matched to a gene; V was cut back by 7 bases and J by 4 bases. The CDR3 totals 13 residues. In germline, CDR1 is LNHDA, CDR2 SQIVND (reference sequence). CDR3 protein: CASTRQGNEKLFF. For the CDR3, the DNA is TGTGCCAGTACTCGACAGGGTAATGAAAAACTGTTTTTT.

This clone appeared a few times. The gene calls are TRBV6-1 and TRBJ2-5; no clear D gene. The CDR3 covers 15 residues. In germline, CDR1 is MNHNS, CDR2 SASEGT. V was trimmed by 0 bases and J by 5 bases, leaving 13 bases between them. Written as DNA, the CDR3 is TGTGCCAGCAGTGAAGCGCCCCGCCCCCAGGAGACCCAGTACTTC. Translating gives CASSEAPRPQETQYF.